The 21 T cell receptor beta chains below were found in one sample sequenced in a study of T cells after yellow fever vaccination. TCRdb reanalysed the 5' RACE reads using MiXCR and keeps one entry per CDR3 protein. This repertoire shows roughly 96,000 distinct CDR3 sequences, over 8% found once; its top ten account for approximately 17%. The input for sequencing was CD8+ T cells not binding an NS4B(214-222) dextramer, sorted from PBMCs, taken around 16 days after the first yellow fever vaccination. Source of these receptors: a man aged 18 to 29 who received the YFV17D yellow fever vaccine.

The rearrangement links TRBV29-1 to TRBJ1-2; no firm D call. Trimming took off 2 bases at V and 4 bases at J, with 17 bases between the two ends. The CDR3 extends over 15 amino acids. Per germline, CDR1 SQVTM and CDR2 ANQGSEA. The CDR3: CSVEPATDSAYGYTF. In DNA form, the CDR3 reads TGCAGCGTTGAACCAGCGACGGATTCCGCCTATGGCTACACCTTC.

The gene calls are TRBV5-4 and TRBJ2-7; 11 bases agree with TRBD1. Looked up from germline, CDR1 is SGHNT and CDR2 is YYREEE (reference sequence). This CDR3 spans 15 amino acids. Germline trimming cut 4 bases from V and 0 bases from J; bases unmatched to any gene: 3. CDR3 sequence: CASSLGTGGSYEQYF. The CDR3 DNA reads TGTGCCAGCAGCCTCGGGACAGGGGGCTCCTACGAGCAGTACTTC.

The sample holds many counts of this clonotype. This chain uses TRBV6-2 or TRBV6-3 with TRBJ2-7, with 10 bases lining up with TRBD1. The CDR3 has 14 amino acids. Germline CDR1 and CDR2: MNHEY and SVGEGT. The junction had 6 bases not matched to a gene; V was cut back by 6 bases and J by 4 bases. In DNA, the CDR3 is TGTGCCAGCAGCCGGACAGGGGGGATTTACGAGCAGTACTTC. It is translated as CASSRTGGIYEQYF.

J is TRBJ2-7 and V is TRBV27; D gene uncertain. V was trimmed by 8 bases and J by 2 bases, leaving 19 bases between them. The germline gives CDR1 MNHEY, CDR2 SMNVEV (reference sequence). This CDR3 has 15 residues. CDR3 coding DNA: TGTGCCAGCTGCGAAATCCACCGACGTGCCTACGAGCAGTACGTC. Residues: CASCEIHRRAYEQYV.

This clonotype was detected only a few times. The chain links TRBV4-1 to TRBJ1-2; no reliable D call. Germline lookup yields CDR1 MGHRA and CDR2 YSYEKL. The ends were cut back, 0 bases at V and 6 bases at J, with 8 bases in the middle. This CDR3 has 13 amino acids. The CDR3 sequence: CASSQDRLDGYTF. In DNA form, the CDR3 reads TGCGCCAGCAGCCAAGATAGACTCGATGGCTACACCTTC.

The chain uses TRBV6-5 and TRBJ2-2, with D perhaps matching TRBD2 (5 bases). CDR3 length: 15 residues. Germline-derived CDR1 and CDR2 are MNHEY and SVGAGI. Trimming pared 3 bases from V and 6 bases from J, leaving 14 bases between. CDR3 nucleotide sequence: TGTGCCAGCAGTTATGCAGGACTGAGCGCCGGGGAGCTGTTTTTT. Its protein is CASSYAGLSAGELFF.

This sequence joins TRBV11-2 and TRBJ2-7; D remains unclear. V was shortened by 0 bases and J by 2 bases, with 8 bases between the two germline ends. The CDR3 has 14 residues. Germline V lookup: CDR1 SGHAT, CDR2 FQNNGV. The CDR3 nucleotides read TGTGCCAGCAGCTTAGAGGCCGCGGCCTACGAGCAGTACTTC. Translating gives CASSLEAAAYEQYF.

The V gene is TRBV29-1, the J gene TRBJ1-2, with 7 bases that match TRBD1. The CDR3 is made up of 12 amino acids. V shed 6 bases, J shed 0 bases, and the junction held 1 base outside the gene matches. Germline V lookup: CDR1 SQVTM, CDR2 ANQGSEA. The CDR3 loop reads CSVTGANYGYTF. The CDR3 nucleotides read TGCAGCGTAACAGGGGCTAACTATGGCTACACCTTC.

This clonotype occurred a few times. This chain links TRBV6-2 or TRBV6-3 with TRBJ1-6, with 9 bases aligning to TRBD1. The V and J ends lost 2 bases and 10 bases, in that order; junction bases with no gene match: 9. Germline V CDR1 and CDR2: MNHEY, SVGEGT. There are 16 residues in the CDR3. CDR3 nucleotides: TGTGCCAGCAGTTACGGGGACAGGGATCCCACATCACCCCTCCACTTT. It encodes CASSYGDRDPTSPLHF.

The chain employs TRBV6-5 and TRBJ2-2, with TRBD1 identical over 7 bases. V lost 0 bases, J lost 6 bases, and 4 bases stayed unmatched. This CDR3 contains 15 residues. The germline gives CDR1 MNHEY, CDR2 SVGAGI. CDR3 nucleotides: TGTGCCAGCAGTTACTCGAACAGGGGAGCCGGGGAGCTGTTTTTT. As protein: CASSYSNRGAGELFF.

This clonotype was detected many times. Here the CDR3 reads CASSFPTGTGVPTVEQFF. DNA of the CDR3: TGTGCCAGCAGCTTCCCCACCGGGACAGGGGTCCCTACAGTTGAGCAGTTCTTC. The chain employs TRBV11-2 and TRBJ2-1; 10 positions agree with TRBD1. CDR1 and CDR2 from the germline V gene are SGHAT and FQNNGV. The CDR3 extends over 18 amino acids. With V trimmed by 3 bases and J by 9 bases, 17 bases remained unmatched.

As regards this clonotype: A read error is possible here, since a much larger clone lies one base away. The chain recombines TRBV5-1 with TRBJ2-7; 7 bases map to TRBD2. Per the germline V gene, CDR1 is SGHRS and CDR2 is YFSETQ. The CDR3 consists of 15 residues. V trimming: 3 bases; J trimming: 5 bases; junction bases outside the gene matches: 11. CDR3 loop: CASSSLSGKPDEQYF. In DNA form, the CDR3 reads TGCGCCAGCAGCTCTCTCAGCGGGAAGCCAGACGAGCAGTACTTC.

This chain joins TRBV20-1 and TRBJ2-5; the D gene is possibly TRBD2 (6 bases). V was shortened by 1 base and J by 4 bases, with 16 bases between the two germline ends. The CDR3 has 15 amino acids. Looked up from germline, CDR1 is DFQATT and CDR2 is SNEGSKA (reference sequence). The CDR3 loop reads CSARVVGGVRETQYF. The CDR3 nucleotides read TGCAGTGCTAGAGTTGTGGGGGGTGTGCGAGAGACCCAGTACTTC.

The gene calls are TRBV7-6 and TRBJ2-2; 11 bases are shared with TRBD1. This CDR3 is 15 amino acids long. CDR1 is SGHVS and CDR2 is FNYEAQ in the germline V gene. V trimming: 5 bases; J trimming: 4 bases; junction bases outside the gene matches: 3. CDR3 protein: CASSPGTGGTGELFF. DNA for the CDR3: TGTGCCAGCAGCCCCGGGACAGGGGGCACCGGGGAGCTGTTTTTT.

There are many counts of this clonotype. The CDR3 protein is CASSLWPTSGDSPLHF. Here the CDR3 DNA reads TGTGCCAGCAGCTTATGGCCGACCTCAGGGGATTCACCCCTCCACTTT. This rearrangement joins TRBV11-2 to TRBJ1-6, with a tentative D call TRBD1 (6 bases). The V gene's germline CDR1 is SGHAT and CDR2 FQNNGV. The CDR3 contains 16 residues. V shed 2 bases and J shed 8 bases, with 16 bases lying between them.

This clonotype was counted ten times or more. The chain is built from TRBV6-2 or TRBV6-3 and TRBJ2-1; D tentatively reads TRBD1 or TRBD2 (6 bases each). The germline V gene has CDR1 MNHEY and CDR2 SVGEGT. The CDR3 is 15 residues long. V lost 4 bases to trimming and J lost 4 bases, with 14 bases between them. CDR3 amino acids: CASSLGGPIYNEQFF. DNA for the CDR3: TGTGCCAGCAGTTTGGGGGGCCCAATATACAATGAGCAGTTCTTC.

This chain uses TRBV4-3 with TRBJ2-1, with 11 positions matching TRBD2. The V segment lost 3 bases and the J segment 4 bases; nucleotides outside the gene matches: 8. The CDR3 has 17 amino acids. Per germline, CDR1 LGHNA and CDR2 YSLEER. CDR3 coding DNA: TGCGCCAGCAGCCAGATCTTAGCGGGGGGGGCTTACAATGAGCAGTTCTTC. The encoded protein is CASSQILAGGAYNEQFF.

In this sample, this clonotype turned up a few times. This rearrangement joins TRBV11-2 to TRBJ1-2; the D is unclear. The CDR3 runs to 16 residues. CDR1 and CDR2 (germline): SGHAT, FQNNGV. With 5 bases removed from V and 0 bases from J, the gap between germline ends came to 16 bases. The CDR3 DNA reads as TGTGCCAGCAGCCTCTCCCCGGGCACCCCTAACTATGGCTACACCTTC. Protein: CASSLSPGTPNYGYTF.

V usage is TRBV6-5 and J usage is TRBJ2-3; TRBD2 matches at 9 bases. The germline V gene has CDR1 MNHEY and CDR2 SVGAGI. The CDR3 has 17 amino acids. V dropped 2 bases and J dropped 6; count of bases not matched to a gene: 12. The CDR3 DNA is TGTGCCAGCAGTTACCCTTCAGGGGCGGGGGGGCGTGATACGCAGTATTTT. Translated, it gives CASSYPSGAGGRDTQYF.

Many counts were recorded for this clonotype. The gene calls are TRBV3-1 and TRBJ2-3; D perhaps matches TRBD2 (5 bases). Trimming took 9 bases from V and 2 from J, leaving 21 bases between them. Germline V gene sequence: CDR1 LGHDT, CDR2 YNNKEL (reference sequence). This CDR3 comprises 16 residues. Written as DNA, the CDR3 is TGTGCCAGTTCTAGCAGCGCGGCTCGTATCACAGATACGCAGTATTTT. Encoded protein: CASSSSAARITDTQYF.

This clonotype was picked up a small number of times. V usage is TRBV25-1 and J usage is TRBJ2-1; 10 positions match TRBD1. The CDR3 totals 13 residues. V was clipped by 11 bases and J by 1 base; unmatched bases: 2. CDR1 and CDR2 (germline): MGHDK, SYGVNS. The CDR3 sequence is CAAGQGSYNEQFF. CDR3 in DNA: TGTGCCGCGGGACAGGGGTCCTACAATGAGCAGTTCTTC.